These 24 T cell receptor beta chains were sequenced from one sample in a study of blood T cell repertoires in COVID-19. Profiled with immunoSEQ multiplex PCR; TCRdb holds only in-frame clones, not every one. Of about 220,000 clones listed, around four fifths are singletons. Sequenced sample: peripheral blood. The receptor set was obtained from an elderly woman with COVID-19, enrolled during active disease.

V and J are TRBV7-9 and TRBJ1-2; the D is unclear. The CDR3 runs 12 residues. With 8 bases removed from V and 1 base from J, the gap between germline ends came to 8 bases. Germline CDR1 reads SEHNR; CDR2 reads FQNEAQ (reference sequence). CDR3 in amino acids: CASARVNYGYTF. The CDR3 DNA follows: TGTGCCAGCGCTCGGGTTAACTATGGCTACACCTTC. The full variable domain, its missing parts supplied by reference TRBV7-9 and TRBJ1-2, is DTGVSQNPRHKITKRGQNVTFRCDPISEHNRLYWYRQTLGQGPEFLTYFQNEAQLEKSRLLSDRFSAERPKGSFSTLEIQRTEQGDSAMYLCASARVNYGYTFGSGTRLTVV.

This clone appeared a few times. Here the CDR3 DNA reads TGTGCCAGCGCCGTCGGGGGTGGGTTGGACTATGGCTACACCTTC. Translated: CASAVGGGLDYGYTF. The J gene is TRBJ1-2, the V gene TRBV27; TRBD1 is a possible D gene (5 bases). V was pared by 8 bases and J by 3 bases, with 19 bases between. CDR1 MNHEY and CDR2 SMNVEV come from the germline V gene (reference sequence). There are 15 residues in the CDR3.

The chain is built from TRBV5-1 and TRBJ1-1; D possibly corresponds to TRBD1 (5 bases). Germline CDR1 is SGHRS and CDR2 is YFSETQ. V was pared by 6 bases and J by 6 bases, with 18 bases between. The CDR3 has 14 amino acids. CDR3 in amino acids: CASTTGGEIAEAFF. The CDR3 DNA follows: TGCGCCAGCACCACCGGGGGGGAAATCGCTGAAGCTTTCTTT.

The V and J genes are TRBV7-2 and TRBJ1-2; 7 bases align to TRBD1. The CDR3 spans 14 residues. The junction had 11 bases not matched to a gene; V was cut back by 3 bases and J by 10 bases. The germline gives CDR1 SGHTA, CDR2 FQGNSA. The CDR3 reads CASSFQGQATTYTF. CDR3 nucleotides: TGTGCCAGCAGCTTCCAAGGACAGGCAACGACCTACACCTTC.

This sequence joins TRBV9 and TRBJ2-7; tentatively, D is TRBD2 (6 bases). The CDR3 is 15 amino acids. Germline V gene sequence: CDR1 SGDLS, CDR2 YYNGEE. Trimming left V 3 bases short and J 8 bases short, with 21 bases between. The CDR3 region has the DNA TGTGCCAGCAGCGCTGAGGGGCTCGGAGGGCTCAAGCAGTACTTC. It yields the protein CASSAEGLGGLKQYF.

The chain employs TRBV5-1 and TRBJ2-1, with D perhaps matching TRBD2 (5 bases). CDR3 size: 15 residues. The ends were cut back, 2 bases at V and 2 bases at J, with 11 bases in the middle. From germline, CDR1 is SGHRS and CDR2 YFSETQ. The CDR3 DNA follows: TGCGCCAGCAGCTTCGGGGAAGGCCCCTACAATGAGCAGTTCTTC. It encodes CASSFGEGPYNEQFF.

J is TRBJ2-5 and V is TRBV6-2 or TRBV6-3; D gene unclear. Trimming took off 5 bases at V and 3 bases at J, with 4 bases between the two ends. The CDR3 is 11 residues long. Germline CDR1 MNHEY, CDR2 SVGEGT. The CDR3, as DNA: TGTGCCAGCAGTCTCGAAGAGACCCAGTACTTC. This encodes CASSLEETQYF.

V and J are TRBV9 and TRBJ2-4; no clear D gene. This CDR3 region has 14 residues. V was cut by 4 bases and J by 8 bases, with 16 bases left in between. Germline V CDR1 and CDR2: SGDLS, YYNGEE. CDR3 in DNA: TGTGCCAGCAGCCCCCGACCGGCGAGCGACATTCAGTACTTC. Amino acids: CASSPRPASDIQYF.

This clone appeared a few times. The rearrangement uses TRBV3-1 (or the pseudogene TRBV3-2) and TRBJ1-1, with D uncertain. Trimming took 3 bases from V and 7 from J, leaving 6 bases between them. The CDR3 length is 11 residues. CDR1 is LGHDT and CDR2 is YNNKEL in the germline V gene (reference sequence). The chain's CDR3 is CASSHANEAFF. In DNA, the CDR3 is TGTGCCAGCAGCCATGCTAATGAAGCTTTCTTT.

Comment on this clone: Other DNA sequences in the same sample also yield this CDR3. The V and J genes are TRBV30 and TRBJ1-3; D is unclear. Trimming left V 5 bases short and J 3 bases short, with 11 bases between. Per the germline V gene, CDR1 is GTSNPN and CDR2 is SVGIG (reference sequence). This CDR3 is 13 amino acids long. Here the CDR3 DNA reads TGTGCCTGGGGCACCGGGAGTGGAAACACCATATATTTT. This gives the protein CAWGTGSGNTIYF.

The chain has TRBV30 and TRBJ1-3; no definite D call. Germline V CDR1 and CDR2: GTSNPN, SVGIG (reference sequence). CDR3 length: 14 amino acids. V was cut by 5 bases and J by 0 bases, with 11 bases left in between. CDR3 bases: TGTGCCTGGGCGACGGCTAGCTCTGGAAACACCATATATTTT. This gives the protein CAWATASSGNTIYF.

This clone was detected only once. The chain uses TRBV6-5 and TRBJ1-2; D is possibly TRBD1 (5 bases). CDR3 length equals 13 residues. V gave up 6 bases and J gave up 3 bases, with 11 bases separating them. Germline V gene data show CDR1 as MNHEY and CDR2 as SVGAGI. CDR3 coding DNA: TGTGCCAGCAGATCAGGGAATGACTATGGCTACACCTTC. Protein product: CASRSGNDYGYTF.

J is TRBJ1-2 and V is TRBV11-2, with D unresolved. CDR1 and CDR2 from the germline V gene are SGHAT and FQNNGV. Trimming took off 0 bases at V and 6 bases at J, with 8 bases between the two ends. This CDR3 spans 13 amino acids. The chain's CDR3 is CASSLDGRDGYTF. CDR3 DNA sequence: TGTGCCAGCAGCTTAGATGGGAGGGATGGCTACACCTTC.

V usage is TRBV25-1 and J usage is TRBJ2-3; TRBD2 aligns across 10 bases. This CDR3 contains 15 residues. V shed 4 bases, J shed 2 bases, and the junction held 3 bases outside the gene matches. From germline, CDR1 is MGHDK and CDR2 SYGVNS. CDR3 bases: TGTGCCAGCAGTGTAGCGGGGGGAGACACAGATACGCAGTATTTT. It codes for CASSVAGGDTDTQYF.

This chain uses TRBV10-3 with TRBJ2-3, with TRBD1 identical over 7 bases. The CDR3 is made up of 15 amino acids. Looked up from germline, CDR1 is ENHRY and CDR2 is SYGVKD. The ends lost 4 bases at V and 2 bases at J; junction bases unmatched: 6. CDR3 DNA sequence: TGTGCCATCAGTGTTGGGGACAGACACACAGATACGCAGTATTTT. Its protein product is CAISVGDRHTDTQYF.

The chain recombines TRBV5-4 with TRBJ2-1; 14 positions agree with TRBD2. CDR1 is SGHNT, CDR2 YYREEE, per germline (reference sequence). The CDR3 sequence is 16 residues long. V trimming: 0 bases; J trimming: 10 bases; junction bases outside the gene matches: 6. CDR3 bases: TGTGCCAGCAGCTTGGGGGGACTAGCGGGAGACGGAGAGCAGTTCTTC. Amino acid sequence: CASSLGGLAGDGEQFF.

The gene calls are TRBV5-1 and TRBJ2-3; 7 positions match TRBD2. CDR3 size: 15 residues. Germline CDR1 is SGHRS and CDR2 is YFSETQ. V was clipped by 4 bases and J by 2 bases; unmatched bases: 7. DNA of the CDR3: TGCGCCAGCAGCGGGGCTAGCGGACTCACAGATACGCAGTATTTT. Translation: CASSGASGLTDTQYF.

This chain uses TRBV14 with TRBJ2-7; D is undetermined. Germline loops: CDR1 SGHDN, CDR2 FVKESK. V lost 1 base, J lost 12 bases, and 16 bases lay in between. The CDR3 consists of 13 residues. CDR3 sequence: CASSQVRLGPRYF. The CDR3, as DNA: TGTGCCAGCAGCCAAGTCCGGCTTGGGCCTCGGTACTTC.

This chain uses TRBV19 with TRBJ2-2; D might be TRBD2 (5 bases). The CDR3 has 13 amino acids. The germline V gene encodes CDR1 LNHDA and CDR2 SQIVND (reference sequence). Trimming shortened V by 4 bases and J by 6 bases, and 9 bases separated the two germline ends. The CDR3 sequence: CASSNLAPGELFF. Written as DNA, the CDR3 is TGTGCCAGTAGTAACCTAGCCCCCGGGGAGCTGTTTTTT.

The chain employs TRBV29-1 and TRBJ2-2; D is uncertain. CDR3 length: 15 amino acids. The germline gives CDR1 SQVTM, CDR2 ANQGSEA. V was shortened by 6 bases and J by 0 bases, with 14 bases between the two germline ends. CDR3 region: CSVQRSQTNTGELFF. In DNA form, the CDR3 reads TGCAGCGTCCAACGGTCGCAAACGAACACCGGGGAGCTGTTTTTT.

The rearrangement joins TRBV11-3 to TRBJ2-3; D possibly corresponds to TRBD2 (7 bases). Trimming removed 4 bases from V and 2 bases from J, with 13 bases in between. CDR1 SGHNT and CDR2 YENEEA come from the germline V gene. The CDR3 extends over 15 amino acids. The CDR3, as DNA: TGTGCCAGCAGCTACAGGGAGGGACCCACAGATACGCAGTATTTT. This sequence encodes CASSYREGPTDTQYF.

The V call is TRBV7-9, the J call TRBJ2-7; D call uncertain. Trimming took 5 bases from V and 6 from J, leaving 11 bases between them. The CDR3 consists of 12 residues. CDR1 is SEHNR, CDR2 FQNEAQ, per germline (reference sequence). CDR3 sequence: CASSTTRTEQYF. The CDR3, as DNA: TGTGCCAGCAGCACCACACGTACCGAGCAGTACTTC.

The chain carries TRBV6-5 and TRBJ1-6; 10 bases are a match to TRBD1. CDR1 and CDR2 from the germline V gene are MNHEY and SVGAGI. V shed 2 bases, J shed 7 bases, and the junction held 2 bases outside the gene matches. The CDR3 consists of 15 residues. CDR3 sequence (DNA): TGTGCCAGCAGTTACGGGGACAGGGGCAATTCACCCCTCCACTTT. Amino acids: CASSYGDRGNSPLHF.

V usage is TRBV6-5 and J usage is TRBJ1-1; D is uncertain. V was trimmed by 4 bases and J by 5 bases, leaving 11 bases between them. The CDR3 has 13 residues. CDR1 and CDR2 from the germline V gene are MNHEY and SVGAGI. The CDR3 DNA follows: TGTGCCAGCAGTTTTAACAGACTAACTGAAGCTTTCTTT. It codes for CASSFNRLTEAFF.